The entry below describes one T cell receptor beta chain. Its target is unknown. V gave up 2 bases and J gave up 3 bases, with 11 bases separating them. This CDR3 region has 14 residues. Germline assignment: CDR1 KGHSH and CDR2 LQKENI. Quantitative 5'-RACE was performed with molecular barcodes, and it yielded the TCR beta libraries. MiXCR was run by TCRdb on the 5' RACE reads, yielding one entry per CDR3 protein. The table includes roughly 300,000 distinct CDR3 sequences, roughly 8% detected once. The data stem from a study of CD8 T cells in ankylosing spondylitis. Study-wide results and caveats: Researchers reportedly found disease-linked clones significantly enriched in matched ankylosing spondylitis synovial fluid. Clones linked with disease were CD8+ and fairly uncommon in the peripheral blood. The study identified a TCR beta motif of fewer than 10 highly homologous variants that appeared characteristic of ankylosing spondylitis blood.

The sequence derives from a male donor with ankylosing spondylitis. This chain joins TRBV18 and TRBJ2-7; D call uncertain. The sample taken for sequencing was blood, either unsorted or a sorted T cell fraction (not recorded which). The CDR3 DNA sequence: TGTGCCAGCTCACCAATTACGGGCTACTACGAGCAGTACTTC. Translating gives CASSPITGYYEQYF.